This is a list of T cell receptor beta chains from one sample in a study of T cell responses to AZD1222 COVID-19 vaccine. Here immunoSEQ multiplex PCR was the method, and the copy in TCRdb shows in-frame clones only, minus some. The sample includes approximately 180,000 clones, almost 90% of them seen just once. This specimen consisted of peripheral blood, obtained on day 0 of AZD1222 vaccination. The receptors were gathered from an adult in good health. The CDR3 runs from the conserved cysteine through the conserved F or W. Each record gives: clone size, J gene, D gene, V gene, CDR3 protein, CDR3 DNA. The D gene is left open where the match is weak. For some rows the clone size is stated as once, few or many, or as a class when expanded; others skip it.

.,TRBJ2-5,TRBD1,TRBV3-1/TRBV3-2,CASSSGQGGETQYF,TGTGCCAGCAGCTCGGGACAGGGGGGTGAGACCCAGTACTTC
.,TRBJ1-6,TRBD1,TRBV28,CASSLYAKGQATSPLHF,TGTGCCAGCAGTTTATACGCCAAGGGACAGGCTACTTCACCCCTCCACTTT
.,TRBJ2-2,.,TRBV3-1/TRBV3-2,CASSQSPCANTGELFF,TGTGCCAGCAGCCAAAGCCCCTGCGCGAACACCGGGGAGCTGTTTTTT
.,TRBJ2-2,TRBD2,TRBV19,CASTSPRTSGGHSNTGELFF,TGTGCCAGTACCTCGCCCCGGACTAGCGGGGGGCACTCGAACACCGGGGAGCTGTTTTTT
.,TRBJ2-2,.,TRBV7-9,CASSPIQGGSGELFF,TGTGCCAGCAGCCCGATTCAGGGCGGGTCCGGGGAGCTGTTTTTT
.,TRBJ1-5,.,TRBV6-5,CASSVFGDSNQPQHF,TGTGCCAGTTCCGTGTTTGGGGATAGCAATCAGCCCCAGCATTTT
.,TRBJ1-1,.,TRBV4-2,CASSQDSEVTEAFF,TGTGCCAGCAGCCAAGACTCCGAGGTCACTGAAGCTTTCTTT
.,TRBJ2-7,TRBD1,TRBV6-2/TRBV6-3,CASSLGQGPYEQYF,TGTGCCAGCAGTCTCGGACAGGGGCCCTACGAGCAGTACTTC
.,TRBJ1-2,.,TRBV12-3/TRBV12-4,CASSLARDGYTF,TGTGCCAGCAGTTTAGCCCGTGATGGCTACACCTTC
.,TRBJ2-5,TRBD2,TRBV6-5,CASSYSGTSGEETQYF,TGTGCCAGCAGTTACTCCGGGACTAGCGGGGAAGAGACCCAGTACTTC
.,TRBJ1-6,.,TRBV7-9,CASSFTGLFALHF,TGTGCCAGCAGCTTCACAGGTCTTTTCGCCCTCCACTTT
.,TRBJ1-2,.,TRBV6-1,CASSESVEGYGYTF,TGTGCCAGCAGTGAATCGGTGGAGGGCTATGGCTACACCTTC
.,TRBJ1-1,.,TRBV12-3/TRBV12-4,CASKIGGNTEAFF,TGTGCCAGCAAGATAGGGGGTAACACTGAAGCTTTCTTT
.,TRBJ1-6,.,TRBV5-4,CASNSGGASSYNSPLHF,TGTGCCAGCAATTCTGGGGGAGCGAGCTCCTATAATTCACCCCTCCACTTT
.,TRBJ2-7,.,TRBV3-1/TRBV3-2,CASSPGGYEQYF,TGTGCCAGCAGCCCTGGGGGGTACGAGCAGTACTTC
.,TRBJ1-3,.,TRBV30,CAWSVIWPGQPEGNTIYF,TGTGCCTGGAGTGTAATCTGGCCCGGGCAGCCTGAGGGAAACACCATATATTTT
.,TRBJ1-1,.,TRBV12-3/TRBV12-4,CASSLQQNTEAFF,TGTGCCAGCAGTTTACAGCAGAACACTGAAGCTTTCTTT
.,TRBJ1-4,.,TRBV11-2,CASRHPGRGEKLFF,TGTGCCAGCAGGCACCCAGGGCGAGGTGAAAAACTGTTTTTT
.,TRBJ2-7,TRBD1,TRBV6-6,CASSHPPRTGLPYEQYF,TGTGCCAGCAGTCACCCTCCCCGGACAGGGTTACCCTACGAGCAGTACTTC
once,TRBJ1-4,TRBD1,TRBV28,CASSLAGTGDEKLFF,TGTGCCAGCAGTTTGGCCGGGACAGGGGATGAAAAACTGTTTTTT
.,TRBJ1-1,TRBD1,TRBV2,CASSDLGRGETEAFF,TGTGCCAGCAGTGATCTGGGCAGGGGGGAAACTGAAGCTTTCTTT
.,TRBJ1-1,.,TRBV29-1,CSVAPLGAGSAAFF,TGCAGCGTTGCGCCCCTTGGGGCGGGATCCGCGGCTTTCTTT
.,TRBJ1-2,.,TRBV3-1/TRBV3-2,CASSVRANYGYTF,TGTGCCAGCAGTGTGAGAGCCAACTATGGCTACACCTTC
.,TRBJ2-7,.,TRBV7-8,CASSLEGLTGISYEQYF,TGTGCCAGCAGCTTAGAGGGCCTGACGGGTATCTCCTACGAGCAGTACTTC
.,TRBJ2-2,TRBD1,TRBV5-1,CASRRDRDRVTGELFF,TGCGCCAGCAGGAGGGACCGGGACAGGGTAACCGGGGAGCTGTTTTTT
.,TRBJ2-7,TRBD1,TRBV6-5,CASSYSTGGEYEQYF,TGTGCCAGCAGTTACTCGACAGGGGGCGAGTACGAGCAGTACTTC
.,TRBJ1-1,TRBD1,TRBV2,CASSEARDRQNTEAFF,TGTGCCAGCAGTGAAGCGCGGGACAGACAAAACACTGAAGCTTTCTTT
.,TRBJ1-2,.,TRBV12-3/TRBV12-4,CASSFEGGYGYTF,TGTGCCAGCAGTTTCGAAGGGGGCTATGGCTACACCTTC
.,TRBJ1-5,.,TRBV28,CASSLIARVYQPQHF,TGTGCCAGCAGTTTAATAGCTAGGGTTTATCAGCCCCAGCATTTT
.,TRBJ2-1,.,TRBV5-4,CASSKFPVGNEQFF,TGTGCCAGCAGCAAATTTCCAGTGGGCAATGAGCAGTTCTTC
.,TRBJ2-1,TRBD1,TRBV6-5,CASSYPQTGYNEQFF,TGTGCCAGCAGTTACCCGCAGACAGGGTACAATGAGCAGTTCTTC
.,TRBJ1-5,.,TRBV12-3/TRBV12-4,CASRAISNQPQHF,TGTGCCAGCAGGGCCATTAGCAATCAGCCCCAGCATTTT
.,TRBJ1-1,TRBD1,TRBV19,CASSAGTGRSVNTEAFF,TGTGCCAGTAGTGCCGGGACAGGACGCTCCGTGAACACTGAAGCTTTCTTT
many,TRBJ1-5,.,TRBV30,CAWKSRGGWNQPQHF,TGTGCCTGGAAATCTCGAGGGGGTTGGAATCAGCCCCAGCATTTT
few,TRBJ2-1,TRBD1,TRBV11-3,CASSFPGTVNEQFF,TGTGCCAGCAGCTTCCCCGGGACAGTCAATGAGCAGTTCTTC
.,TRBJ1-5,.,TRBV30,CAWSDSGTTNQPQHF,TGTGCCTGGAGTGATAGCGGGACTACCAATCAGCCCCAGCATTTT
few,TRBJ1-5,.,TRBV2,CASSSQGSEPQHF,TGTGCCAGCAGCTCACAGGGTTCGGAGCCCCAGCATTTT
once,TRBJ1-6,TRBD1,TRBV9,CASNVGQGNSPLHF,TGTGCCAGCAATGTGGGACAGGGGAATTCACCCCTCCACTTT
.,TRBJ1-4,.,TRBV28,CASTGPTNEKLFF,TGTGCCAGTACAGGGCCAACTAATGAAAAACTGTTTTTT
.,TRBJ1-5,TRBD1,TRBV4-1,CASSQGGGQGRNQPQHF,TGCGCCAGCAGCCAAGGAGGGGGACAGGGCCGCAATCAGCCCCAGCATTTT
.,TRBJ2-1,.,TRBV11-3,CASSPFSVNEQFF,TGTGCCAGCAGCCCCTTTTCCGTCAATGAGCAGTTCTTC
few,TRBJ1-5,TRBD1,TRBV28,CASSLSGQGEQPQHF,TGTGCCAGCAGTTTATCGGGACAGGGTGAGCAGCCCCAGCATTTT